This TCR beta chain was retrieved from a study of shared clonotypes between healthy human individuals. Whole-study results and caveats: Some naive CD4 clonotypes, about 5.5%, turned up in common across several donors.

In regard to this clone: Its target is not known.

Method: immunoSEQ multiplex PCR; TCRdb's copy keeps in-frame clones and lacks some. The sample carries around 99,000 clones, about 70% recorded once. The CDR3 is 15 amino acids. V shed 5 bases and J shed 11 bases, with 24 bases lying between them. Germline V gene lookup returns CDR1 SGHDN and CDR2 FVKESK. The source of this sequence is a young man in good health. The sample taken for sequencing was memory CD8+ T cells sorted from blood. This sample's subset: CD45RO+ cells pooled with CCR7-negative TemRA cells. This chain joins TRBV14 and TRBJ2-5, with a tentative D call TRBD2 (6 bases). CDR3 nucleotides: TGTGCCAGCAGCTTCGATTCCTCAGAACGGAGGGAGCAGTACTTC. Translated: CASSFDSSERREQYF.